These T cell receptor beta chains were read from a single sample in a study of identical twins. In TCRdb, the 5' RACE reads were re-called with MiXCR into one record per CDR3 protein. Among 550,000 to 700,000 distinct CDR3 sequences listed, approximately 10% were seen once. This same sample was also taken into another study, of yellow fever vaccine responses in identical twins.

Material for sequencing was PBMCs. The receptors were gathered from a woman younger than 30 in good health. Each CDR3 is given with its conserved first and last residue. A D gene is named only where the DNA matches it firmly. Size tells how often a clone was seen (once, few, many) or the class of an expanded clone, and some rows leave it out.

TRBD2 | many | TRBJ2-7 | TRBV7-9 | CASSPGLAGLAQYF | TGTGCCAGCAGCCCCGGACTAGCGGGGTTGGCGCAGTACTTC
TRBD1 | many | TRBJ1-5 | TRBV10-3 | CAISVSGGINQPQHF | TGTGCCATCAGTGTGTCAGGGGGTATCAATCAGCCCCAGCATTTT
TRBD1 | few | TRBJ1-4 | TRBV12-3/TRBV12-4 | CASSLLQGDEKLFF | TGTGCCAGCAGTTTACTACAGGGGGATGAAAAACTGTTTTTT
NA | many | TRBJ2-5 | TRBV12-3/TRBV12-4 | CASRGGRTRETQYF | TGTGCCAGCAGGGGGGGGCGAACCCGGGAGACCCAGTACTTC
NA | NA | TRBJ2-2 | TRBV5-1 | CASSAEAGELFF | TGCGCCAGCAGCGCGGAGGCCGGGGAGCTGTTTTTT
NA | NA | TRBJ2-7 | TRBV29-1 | CSVEVEVAYEQYF | TGCAGCGTTGAAGTAGAGGTGGCCTACGAGCAGTACTTC
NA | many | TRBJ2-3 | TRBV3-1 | CASRDSLSTDTQYF | TGTGCCAGCAGGGACAGCCTCAGCACAGATACGCAGTATTTT
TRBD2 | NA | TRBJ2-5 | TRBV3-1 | CASSQGIAGGRQETQYF | TGTGCCAGCAGCCAAGGGATAGCGGGGGGACGCCAAGAGACCCAGTACTTC
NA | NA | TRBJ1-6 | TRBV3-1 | CASSQGVGSYNSPLHF | TGTGCCAGCAGCCAAGGGGTAGGCTCCTATAATTCACCCCTCCACTTT
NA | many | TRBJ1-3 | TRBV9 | CASSGIAEPPGNTIYF | TGTGCCAGCAGCGGGATAGCCGAACCCCCTGGAAACACCATATATTTT
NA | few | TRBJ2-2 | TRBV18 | CASSPNGGNTGELFF | TGTGCCAGCTCCCCAAACGGAGGGAACACCGGGGAGCTGTTTTTT
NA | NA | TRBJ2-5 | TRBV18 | CASSPPSLDRTDGEETQYF | TGTGCCAGCTCACCACCGTCCTTAGACAGGACCGACGGGGAAGAGACCCAGTACTTC
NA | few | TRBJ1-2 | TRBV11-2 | CASSSSRGYTF | TGTGCCAGCAGCTCTTCACGCGGCTACACCTTC
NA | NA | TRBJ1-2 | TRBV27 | CASRSVGYGYTF | TGTGCCAGCAGATCGGTCGGCTATGGCTACACCTTC
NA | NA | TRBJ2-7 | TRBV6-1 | CASDSNRRDIPYEQYF | TGTGCCAGCGACTCGAACCGCCGGGACATCCCCTACGAGCAGTACTTC
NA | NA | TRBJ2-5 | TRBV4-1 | CASSRMGLGVRETQYF | TGCGCCAGCAGCCGGATGGGGTTAGGGGTTAGAGAGACCCAGTACTTC
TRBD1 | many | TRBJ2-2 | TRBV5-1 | CASSLEGTANTGELFF | TGCGCCAGCAGCTTGGAGGGGACAGCGAACACCGGGGAGCTGTTTTTT
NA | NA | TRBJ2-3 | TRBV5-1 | CASSTNLESTDTQYF | TGCGCCAGCAGCACCAATCTAGAAAGCACAGATACGCAGTATTTT
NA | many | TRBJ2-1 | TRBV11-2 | CASSLVGTGTTSYNEQFF | TGTGCCAGCAGCTTAGTAGGGACCGGGACCACCTCCTACAATGAGCAGTTCTTC
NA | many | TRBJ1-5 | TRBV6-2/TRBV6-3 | CASSYIPTETVYSNQPQHF | TGTGCCAGCAGTTACATCCCGACAGAGACAGTCTATAGCAATCAGCCCCAGCATTTT
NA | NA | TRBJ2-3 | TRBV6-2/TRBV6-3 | CASSGTDYDTQYF | TGTGCCAGCAGTGGCACGGACTACGATACGCAGTATTTT
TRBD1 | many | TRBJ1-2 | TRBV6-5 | CASSYKSGGETQSYGYTF | TGTGCCAGCAGTTACAAGTCAGGGGGCGAGACCCAAAGCTATGGCTACACCTTC
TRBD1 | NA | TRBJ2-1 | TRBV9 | CASSFRTGVINEQFF | TGTGCCAGCAGCTTTCGGACAGGGGTCATCAATGAGCAGTTCTTC
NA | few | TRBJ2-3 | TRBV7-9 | CASSLAKGTDTQYF | TGTGCCAGCAGCTTAGCTAAGGGCACAGATACGCAGTATTTT
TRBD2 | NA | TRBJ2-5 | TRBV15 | CATSGWIGGEETQYF | TGTGCCACCAGCGGTTGGATCGGGGGGGAGGAGACCCAGTACTTC
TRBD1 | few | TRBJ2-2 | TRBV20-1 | CSAIGQGVTGELFF | TGCAGTGCTATAGGACAGGGGGTCACCGGGGAGCTGTTTTTT